One and the same sample provided the 21 T cell receptor beta chains below, sequenced in a study of T cells of healthy individuals listed by TCRdb under 2018. Preparation of the library involved 5' RACE. TCRdb names Illumina MiSeq as the instrument used. TCRdb passed the public sequencing reads through fastp at Q25 and MiXCR, retaining productive beta sequences. Merged by CDR3 protein, the rows form single entries marked with the most common genes and DNA. The sample table lists tens of thousands of distinct CDR3 sequences, approximately 5.4% of them with a count of one. Of the sample, around 7.6% falls within the top ten clones. Source of these receptors: a female donor in good health.

This clonotype was detected ten times or more. The chain has TRBV7-9 and TRBJ1-2; 8 bases are a match to TRBD1. CDR1 is SEHNR, CDR2 FQNEAQ, per germline (reference sequence). The CDR3 loop spans 14 amino acids. V was pared by 5 bases and J by 8 bases, with 10 bases of the junction left unmatched. This chain's CDR3 is CASSPPRGHLGYTF. In nucleotides, the CDR3 is TGTGCCAGCAGCCCCCCCAGGGGGCACTTAGGCTACACCTTC. The variable domain in full, completed from reference TRBV7-9 and TRBJ1-2, reads DTGVSQNPRHKITKRGQNVTFRCDPISEHNRLYWYRQTLGQGPEFLTYFQNEAQLEKSRLLSDRFSAERPKGSFSTLEIQRTEQGDSAMYLCASSPPRGHLGYTFGSGTRLTVV.

This clonotype was detected a few times. The chain combines TRBV12-3 or TRBV12-4 with TRBJ2-1; D is perhaps TRBD1 (6 bases). The CDR3 extends over 14 amino acids. Trimming stripped 7 bases from V and 7 bases from J, with 17 bases between. This chain's CDR3 is CASTPRGAWNEQFF. For the CDR3, the DNA is TGTGCCAGCACCCCCAGGGGAGCATGGAATGAGCAGTTCTTC.

This clonotype was seen many times. J is TRBJ2-5 and V is TRBV4-1; 7 positions match TRBD1. Germline lookup yields CDR1 MGHRA and CDR2 YSYEKL. The J segment lost 6 bases and the V segment lost 3 bases, leaving 4 bases of the junction unmatched. The CDR3 runs 13 residues. The CDR3 sequence is CASSQTGLKTQYF. Written as DNA, the CDR3 is TGCGCCAGCAGCCAGACAGGGCTCAAGACCCAGTACTTC.

This clonotype was observed a handful of times. The rearrangement uses TRBV29-1 and TRBJ1-5; D might be TRBD1 (5 bases). CDR1 is SQVTM, CDR2 ANQGSEA, per germline. Trimming removed 5 bases at V and 5 bases at J, with 13 bases between. This CDR3 has 13 residues. In DNA, the CDR3 is TGCAGCGTTACAGGTTCACTCCATCAGCCCCAGCATTTT. Protein: CSVTGSLHQPQHF.

There are many counts of this clonotype. V gene TRBV9 combines with J gene TRBJ1-4; unclear D gene. The germline CDR1 and CDR2 sequences are SGDLS and YYNGEE. Trimming left V 4 bases short and J 8 bases short, with 18 bases between. The CDR3 contains 15 residues. The CDR3 nucleotides read TGTGCCAGCAGCTCAGCGACGAGCGGTTGGGAAAAACTGTTTTTT. This gives the protein CASSSATSGWEKLFF. Complete variable domain (other parts from reference TRBV9 and TRBJ1-4): DSGVTQTPKHLITATGQRVTLRCSPRSGDLSVYWYQQSLDQGLQFLIQYYNGEERAKGNILERFSAQQFPDLHSELNLSSLELGDSALYFCASSSATSGWEKLFFGSGTQLSVL.

In this sample, this clonotype turned up many times. The chain links TRBV18 to TRBJ2-7, with TRBD1 matching over 8 bases. V was pared by 4 bases and J by 5 bases, with 7 bases of the junction left unmatched. This CDR3 has 14 residues. Germline V gene data show CDR1 as KGHSH and CDR2 as LQKENI. CDR3 coding DNA: TGTGCCAGCTCACGAGGACAGGGATCCGACGAGCAGTACTTC. It codes for CASSRGQGSDEQYF.

The sample holds many counts of this clonotype. The chain employs TRBV27 and TRBJ2-7; TRBD2 agrees at 9 bases. The germline gives CDR1 MNHEY, CDR2 SMNVEV (reference sequence). Trimming took 6 bases from V and 0 from J; bases not matched to a gene: 6. The CDR3 sequence is 15 residues long. The CDR3 protein is CASRGSGGRSYEQYF. CDR3 nucleotides: TGTGCCAGCAGAGGTAGCGGGGGCCGCTCCTACGAGCAGTACTTC.

This clonotype was counted at least ten times. The chain combines TRBV18 with TRBJ1-4; a possible D gene is TRBD1 (6 bases). Germline CDR1 and CDR2: KGHSH and LQKENI. The V and J ends lost 4 bases and 7 bases respectively, with 10 bases between them. This CDR3 region has 13 residues. Here the CDR3 reads CASSLRGSEKLFF. The DNA for the CDR3 is TGTGCCAGCTCACTCAGGGGAAGTGAAAAACTGTTTTTT.

This clonotype was detected ten times or more. The CDR3 DNA reads as TGTGCCAGCAGCTCCCTTGGGGGCAATCAGCCCCAGCATTTT. It yields the protein CASSSLGGNQPQHF. This chain joins TRBV5-6 and TRBJ1-5; D is ambiguous. This CDR3 comprises 14 residues. V lost 3 bases, J lost 2 bases, and 9 bases lay in between. Germline lookup yields CDR1 SGHDT and CDR2 YYEEEE.

The rearrangement links TRBV20-1 to TRBJ2-3; 10 bases align to TRBD2. Trimming took 6 bases from V and 6 from J; bases not matched to a gene: 21. The CDR3 is made up of 18 amino acids. Germline V gene sequence: CDR1 DFQATT, CDR2 SNEGSKA (reference sequence). The CDR3 DNA is TGCAGTGCCCCGCTAACACCCCGGACTAGCGGTTTTACGGATACGCAGTATTTT. Its translation is CSAPLTPRTSGFTDTQYF.

This clonotype has just one count. This may be a read error, as it is one base from a much larger clone. The chain employs TRBV7-2 and TRBJ2-1; 9 bases align to TRBD2. The V and J ends lost 3 bases and 7 bases, in that order; junction bases with no gene match: 13. CDR3 length: 17 residues. The V gene's germline CDR1 is SGHTA and CDR2 FQGNSA. The CDR3 sequence is CASSLTGQLAGLNEQFF. The DNA of the CDR3 is TGTGCCAGCAGCTTGACAGGGCAGCTAGCGGGGCTTAATGAGCAGTTCTTC. Together with reference TRBV7-2 and TRBJ2-1, the CDR3 gives the full variable domain: GAGVSQSPSNKVTEKGKDVELRCDPISGHTALYWYRQSLGQGLEFLIYFQGNSAPDKSGLPSDRFSAERTGGSVSTLTIQRTQQEDSAVYLCASSLTGQLAGLNEQFFGPGTRLTVL.

This clonotype has at least ten counts. This chain uses TRBV25-1 with TRBJ1-5; a possible D gene is TRBD1 (5 bases). V was trimmed by 7 bases and J by 0 bases, leaving 19 bases between them. Looked up from germline, CDR1 is MGHDK and CDR2 is SYGVNS. The CDR3 covers 17 residues. The CDR3 DNA reads TGTGCCAGCAAACGGGACCCAACCATCCATAGCAATCAGCCCCAGCATTTT. Its translation is CASKRDPTIHSNQPQHF.

This clonotype was picked up many times. J is TRBJ2-7 and V is TRBV7-8; 14 positions match TRBD2. CDR1 is SGHVS and CDR2 is FQNEAQ in the germline V gene. Germline trimming cut 5 bases from V and 12 bases from J; bases unmatched to any gene: 15. This CDR3 region has 16 residues. The CDR3 sequence is CASSQERPGLAGALYF. The CDR3 DNA reads TGTGCCAGCAGCCAAGAAAGACCGGGACTAGCGGGAGCGCTGTACTTC.

At least ten counts were recorded for this clonotype. The rearrangement joins TRBV4-1 to TRBJ1-1, with D uncertain. Trimming stripped 0 bases from V and 1 base from J, with 21 bases between. CDR3 length: 19 residues. The germline V gene has CDR1 MGHRA and CDR2 YSYEKL. In DNA, the CDR3 is TGCGCCAGCAGCCAAGATCCGGGAGTGCGTAAGAGACAGAACACTGAAGCTTTCTTT. Translating gives CASSQDPGVRKRQNTEAFF.

A remark on this clonotype: A read error is possible here, since a much larger clone lies one base away. The chain has TRBV20-1 and TRBJ2-3; D uncertain. V was clipped by 5 bases and J by 6 bases, with 21 bases between them. Germline CDR1 and CDR2: DFQATT and SNEGSKA (reference sequence). This CDR3 region has 15 residues. As DNA, the CDR3 is TGCAGTGCTCCAAACGCGTTGACTCTTTGGGATACGCAGTATTTT. This sequence encodes CSAPNALTLWDTQYF.

This clonotype showed up many times. This chain connects TRBV29-1 to TRBJ2-7, with a tentative D call TRBD2 (6 bases). CDR1 SQVTM and CDR2 ANQGSEA come from the germline V gene. This CDR3 region has 11 residues. Trimming removed 2 bases at V and 4 bases at J, with 6 bases between. The CDR3 is CSVEREYEQYF. The CDR3 DNA reads as TGCAGCGTTGAACGGGAGTACGAGCAGTACTTC.

Ten or more counts support this clonotype. V gene TRBV28 combines with J gene TRBJ2-7; TRBD2 might be the D (6 bases). The germline CDR1 and CDR2 sequences are MDHEN and SYDVKM. The CDR3 is made up of 15 amino acids. Trimming pared 5 bases from V and 0 bases from J, leaving 14 bases between. CDR3 coding DNA: TGTGCCAGCAGTATAGTAGCGGAATACTCCTACGAGCAGTACTTC. Protein sequence: CASSIVAEYSYEQYF.

The chain recombines TRBV28 with TRBJ2-7, with TRBD2 identical over 12 bases. Germline CDR1 is MDHEN and CDR2 is SYDVKM. Trimming removed 5 bases from V and 6 bases from J; junction bases left unmatched: 5. CDR3 size: 14 residues. The CDR3, as DNA: TGTGCCAGCAGTGGGGGGGGACTAGCGGGCGAGCAGTACTTC. Translation: CASSGGGLAGEQYF.

The CDR3 nucleotides are TGTGCCAGCTCGCGGACCAACAGTAACTCCCGTTTAGGGGACACAGATACGCAGTATTTT. Translated, it gives CASSRTNSNSRLGDTDTQYF. The chain is built from TRBV18 and TRBJ2-3; tentative D call: TRBD1 (5 bases). Germline-derived CDR1 and CDR2 are KGHSH and LQKENI. The V and J ends lost 6 bases and 2 bases respectively, with 30 bases between them. This CDR3 is built from 20 residues.

This clonotype was seen repeatedly, ten times or more. The chain couples TRBV4-1 to TRBJ2-2; 15 bases map to TRBD2. Trimming at V came to 5 bases and at J to 5 bases, leaving 6 bases not matched to a gene. The CDR3 has 17 residues. From germline, CDR1 is MGHRA and CDR2 YSYEKL. This CDR3 is CASSARTSGRATGELFF. In DNA, the CDR3 is TGCGCCAGCAGCGCACGGACTAGCGGGAGGGCGACCGGGGAGCTGTTTTTT.

This clonotype was seen many times. V is TRBV5-4 and J is TRBJ1-6; maybe TRBD1 (6 bases). There are 14 residues in the CDR3. V was cut by 1 base and J by 9 bases, with 11 bases left in between. The V gene's germline CDR1 is SGHNT and CDR2 YYREEE (reference sequence). The CDR3 region is CASSLTGTISPLHF. The CDR3 DNA follows: TGTGCCAGCAGCTTGACAGGGACGATTTCACCCCTCCACTTT.